These 27 T cell receptor beta chains share one sample of origin, sequenced in a study of pediatric ulcerative colitis. One to two pinch biopsies were taken from the rectum during colonoscopy. Some clones are missing from TCRdb's copy, which holds only in-frame ones; the method was immunoSEQ multiplex PCR. This table holds around 20,000 clones, under 75% found once. The specimen was gut tissue. All receptors come from a boy aged 5 to 17 with moderate ulcerative colitis.

The chain has TRBV19 and TRBJ2-7; 10 bases agree with TRBD2. V lost 5 bases, J lost 4 bases, and 11 bases stayed unmatched. Per germline, CDR1 LNHDA and CDR2 SQIVND (reference sequence). The CDR3 is 16 residues long. The DNA for the CDR3 is TGTGCCAGTAGTGATTCCGCTAGCGGGGGACCTTACGAGCAGTACTTC. It codes for CASSDSASGGPYEQYF.

By share, this clone counts as medium-sized (0.01 to 0.1%). The chain is built from TRBV7-2 and TRBJ2-7, with a weak D call TRBD2 (5 bases). Between the trimmed V and J ends, which lost 5 bases and 6 bases, there was a span of 14 bases. The CDR3 is 13 amino acids. Germline CDR1 reads SGHTA; CDR2 reads FQGNSA. The CDR3 DNA sequence: TGTGCCAGCAGCCGCCCGGACTCTTCCGAGCAGTACTTC. Protein sequence: CASSRPDSSEQYF. Filled out from reference TRBV7-2 and TRBJ2-7, the complete variable domain reads GAGVSQSPSNKVTEKGKDVELRCDPISGHTALYWYRQSLGQGLEFLIYFQGNSAPDKSGLPSDRFSAERTGGSVSTLTIQRTQQEDSAVYLCASSRPDSSEQYFGPGTRLTVT.

J is TRBJ2-2 and V is TRBV9; D is undetermined. The CDR3 sequence is 12 residues long. V shed 3 bases and J shed 4 bases, with 4 bases lying between them. The germline V gene has CDR1 SGDLS and CDR2 YYNGEE. Here the CDR3 DNA reads TGTGCCAGCAGCGATGGCACCGGGGAGCTGTTTTTT. Amino acid sequence: CASSDGTGELFF.

The gene calls are TRBV5-6 and TRBJ1-2; D remains ambiguous. V was shortened by 0 bases and J by 0 bases, with 6 bases between the two germline ends. CDR1 is SGHDT, CDR2 YYEEEE, per germline. The CDR3 totals 14 residues. The CDR3 bases are TGTGCCAGCAGCTTGGGCAGCGCTAACTATGGCTACACCTTC. It encodes CASSLGSANYGYTF.

This clone turned up a few times. This chain links TRBV2 with TRBJ1-5; no reliable D call. Germline CDR1 and CDR2: SNHLY and FYNNEI. This CDR3 has 13 residues. Deletions cut 2 bases from V and 5 bases from J, with 7 bases between. CDR3 nucleotides: TGTGCCAGCAGTGAAATCGCAGATCAGCCCCAGCATTTT. This encodes CASSEIADQPQHF.

The CDR3 region is CASSAGTGVYNEQFF. CDR3 nucleotide sequence: TGTGCCAGCAGTGCGGGGACAGGGGTCTACAATGAGCAGTTCTTC. The chain carries TRBV6-4 and TRBJ2-1, with 10 nucleotides matching TRBD1. The CDR3 extends over 15 amino acids. The V and J ends lost 4 bases and 3 bases, in that order; junction bases with no gene match: 3. Germline CDR1 and CDR2: MRHNA and SNTAGT.

The chain recombines TRBV9 with TRBJ1-2; 9 bases line up with TRBD1. V lost 3 bases, J lost 5 bases, and 8 bases stayed unmatched. The CDR3 has 15 amino acids. Germline V gene data show CDR1 as SGDLS and CDR2 as YYNGEE. The CDR3 loop reads CASSGTGGLRYGYTF. CDR3 DNA: TGTGCCAGCAGCGGTACAGGGGGCCTTCGGTATGGCTACACCTTC.

The chain combines TRBV9 with TRBJ2-2; no reliable D call. This CDR3 has 15 residues. Germline assignment: CDR1 SGDLS and CDR2 YYNGEE. The ends were cut back, 0 bases at V and 7 bases at J, with 13 bases in the middle. CDR3 bases: TGTGCCAGCAGCGTAGAAGCGAGCAATTACGGGGAGCTGTTTTTT. This encodes CASSVEASNYGELFF.

V is TRBV4-1 and J is TRBJ1-6; no clear D. CDR3 size: 15 residues. Per the germline V gene, CDR1 is MGHRA and CDR2 is YSYEKL. Trimming pared 1 base from V and 5 bases from J, leaving 9 bases between. This CDR3 reads CASSQGVRNNSPLHF. CDR3 sequence (DNA): TGCGCCAGCAGCCAAGGGGTCCGAAATAATTCACCCCTCCACTTT.

This rearrangement joins TRBV6-1 to TRBJ2-3, with TRBD2 identical over 13 bases. J was trimmed by 9 bases and V by 5 bases; bases with no gene match: 5. Germline CDR1 and CDR2: MNHNS and SASEGT. This CDR3 has 14 amino acids. The chain's CDR3 is CASSLGLAGVTQYF. As DNA, the CDR3 is TGTGCCAGCAGTCTAGGACTAGCGGGAGTGACGCAGTATTTT.

This clone came up a few times. The CDR3 DNA follows: TGTGCCAGCAGCTTAGCGGCTAGCTACGAGCAGTACTTC. This sequence encodes CASSLAASYEQYF. The J gene is TRBJ2-7, the V gene TRBV7-6; D remains unclear. The CDR3 runs to 13 residues. The V gene lost 0 bases and the J gene lost 3 bases, with 6 bases spanning the gap. CDR1 is SGHVS, CDR2 FNYEAQ, per germline.

The rearrangement uses TRBV7-2 and TRBJ1-2, with D maybe TRBD1 (5 bases). In germline, CDR1 is SGHTA, CDR2 FQGNSA. This CDR3 is built from 13 residues. The V gene lost 5 bases and the J gene lost 7 bases, with 14 bases spanning the gap. The CDR3 sequence is CASSRILGVGYTF. CDR3 coding DNA: TGTGCCAGCAGCCGAATATTGGGGGTTGGCTACACCTTC.

This clone showed up just a few times. The CDR3 region has the DNA TGTGCCACCAGCAGAGAGAGCACAGGGGGCTATGGCTACACCTTC. As protein: CATSRESTGGYGYTF. This chain links TRBV15 with TRBJ1-2; 8 bases map to TRBD1. Germline loops: CDR1 LNHNV, CDR2 YYDKDF (reference sequence). Trimming cost V 0 bases and J 4 bases; bases outside gene matches: 4. The CDR3 sequence is 15 residues long.

This sequence joins TRBV10-3 and TRBJ1-2, with 7 nucleotides matching TRBD1. Germline V CDR1 and CDR2: ENHRY, SYGVKD. Trimming cost V 5 bases and J 8 bases; bases outside gene matches: 8. The CDR3 totals 13 residues. The CDR3 sequence is CAISTTGEGGYTF. In DNA, the CDR3 is TGTGCCATCAGTACCACAGGGGAAGGGGGCTACACCTTC.

This clone was observed a single time. The chain joins TRBV19 to TRBJ2-7, with 9 bases lining up with TRBD1. The J segment lost 5 bases and the V segment lost 9 bases, leaving 8 bases of the junction unmatched. CDR1 and CDR2 (germline): LNHDA, SQIVND (reference sequence). The CDR3 extends over 13 amino acids. In DNA form, the CDR3 reads TGTGCCAGCGCCGGGACAGGGTGGGACGAGCAGTACTTC. Residues: CASAGTGWDEQYF.

CDR3 sequence (DNA): TGTGCCAGTAGTATAGGGGGTAGTTCGAGTGGGAGCAATCAGCCCCAGCATTTT. Protein product: CASSIGGSSSGSNQPQHF. This chain joins TRBV19 and TRBJ1-5; D remains unclear. V lost 1 base, J lost 1 base, and 17 bases lay in between. Germline values: CDR1 LNHDA, CDR2 SQIVND (reference sequence). This CDR3 contains 18 residues. Full variable domain (missing parts from reference TRBV19 and TRBJ1-5): DGGITQSPKYLFRKEGQNVTLSCEQNLNHDAMYWYRQDPGQGLRLIYYSQIVNDFQKGDIAEGYSVSREKKESFPLTVTSAQKNPTAFYLCASSIGGSSSGSNQPQHFGDGTRLSIL.

In its sample, this clone was seen a few times. The chain has TRBV9 and TRBJ1-2; unclear D gene. V was shortened by 0 bases and J by 4 bases, with 10 bases between the two germline ends. Per the germline V gene, CDR1 is SGDLS and CDR2 is YYNGEE. This CDR3 region has 14 residues. As DNA, the CDR3 is TGTGCCAGCAGCGTAGAGGCAGAACTCTATGGCTACACCTTC. Protein: CASSVEAELYGYTF.

V gene TRBV5-4 combines with J gene TRBJ2-3, with TRBD2 matching 13 bases. V trimming: 3 bases; J trimming: 3 bases; junction bases outside the gene matches: 7. From germline, CDR1 is SGHNT and CDR2 YYREEE (reference sequence). The CDR3 has 17 amino acids. The CDR3 here is CASSSGTSGVGTDTQYF. The CDR3 DNA reads as TGTGCCAGCAGCTCCGGGACTAGCGGGGTAGGGACAGATACGCAGTATTTT.

This clone was seen once. The chain combines TRBV18 with TRBJ2-1; 13 nucleotides agree with TRBD2. The CDR3 length is 17 residues. J was trimmed by 8 bases and V by 2 bases; bases with no gene match: 9. Germline CDR1 is KGHSH and CDR2 is LQKENI. CDR3 nucleotide sequence: TGTGCCAGCTCACCAAGACCCACTAGCGGGAGGGTGGATGAGCAGTTCTTC. Translation: CASSPRPTSGRVDEQFF.

This sequence joins TRBV27 and TRBJ2-4; 7 positions match TRBD2. Looked up from germline, CDR1 is MNHEY and CDR2 is SMNVEV (reference sequence). The CDR3 contains 12 residues. Germline trimming cut 5 bases from V and 15 bases from J; bases unmatched to any gene: 10. Here the CDR3 DNA reads TGTGCCAGCAGTCGTGGGGAGGGCACCGTGTACTTC. This translates into CASSRGEGTVYF.

This clone was seen a handful of times. J is TRBJ2-7 and V is TRBV7-9, with 11 bases lining up with TRBD2. The J segment lost 8 bases and the V segment lost 3 bases, leaving 15 bases of the junction unmatched. CDR3 size: 17 residues. The germline gives CDR1 SEHNR, CDR2 FQNEAQ (reference sequence). The CDR3 protein is CASSFSSLAGGPYQQYF. CDR3 DNA: TGTGCCAGCAGCTTCTCCAGCTTAGCGGGAGGGCCGTATCAGCAGTACTTC.

This chain connects TRBV19 to TRBJ2-5, with 9 bases lining up with TRBD1. This CDR3 is built from 16 residues. J lost 0 bases, V lost 1 base, and 3 bases had no gene match. From germline, CDR1 is LNHDA and CDR2 SQIVND (reference sequence). This CDR3 reads CASSIGGTGYQETQYF. CDR3 DNA: TGTGCCAGTAGTATAGGGGGGACAGGGTACCAAGAGACCCAGTACTTC.

CDR3 in DNA: TGTGCCAGCAGTTACGTATCGGGGGTCACTGGCTACACCTTC. Its translation is CASSYVSGVTGYTF. The chain is built from TRBV6-5 and TRBJ1-2; TRBD1 might be the D (5 bases). CDR1 and CDR2 from the germline V gene are MNHEY and SVGAGI. This CDR3 region has 14 residues. The V gene lost 2 bases and the J gene lost 7 bases, with 14 bases spanning the gap.

A single count supports this clone. The rearrangement uses TRBV27 and TRBJ2-7; perhaps TRBD1 as D (6 bases). This CDR3 is built from 14 residues. Germline CDR1 and CDR2: MNHEY and SMNVEV (reference sequence). With 6 bases removed from V and 5 bases from J, the gap between germline ends came to 17 bases. The CDR3 here is CASREAGVTDEQYF. The DNA for the CDR3 is TGTGCCAGCAGGGAAGCAGGGGTCACCGACGAGCAGTACTTC.

In its sample, this clone was seen once. The genes are TRBV6-6 and TRBJ1-5; no clear D gene. The V gene's germline CDR1 is MNHNY and CDR2 SVGAGI (reference sequence). This CDR3 has 12 residues. The V gene lost 10 bases and the J gene lost 2 bases, with 9 bases spanning the gap. CDR3 nucleotide sequence: TGTGCCACGTCCCCCGGCAATCAGCCCCAGCATTTT. Protein sequence: CATSPGNQPQHF.

This chain uses TRBV4-1 with TRBJ1-4; D perhaps matches TRBD1 (6 bases). The CDR3 has 15 residues. The germline V gene has CDR1 MGHRA and CDR2 YSYEKL. Trimming pared 4 bases from V and 7 bases from J, leaving 16 bases between. CDR3 DNA sequence: TGCGCCAGCAGCCGAGAACAGGGTGGTTTTGAAAAACTGTTTTTT. This sequence encodes CASSREQGGFEKLFF.

This sequence joins TRBV11-1 and TRBJ2-5; 8 bases align to TRBD1. CDR1 is SGHAT and CDR2 is FQDESV in the germline V gene (reference sequence). The CDR3 extends over 15 amino acids. With 5 bases clipped from V and 0 bases from J, the junction kept 5 bases outside the gene matches. In nucleotides, the CDR3 is TGTGCCAGCAGCAATGGACAGGGCCACCAAGAGACCCAGTACTTC. Residues: CASSNGQGHQETQYF. The full variable domain, with the rest looked up from reference TRBV11-1 and TRBJ2-5, is EAEVAQSPRYKITEKSQAVAFWCDPISGHATLYWYRQILGQGPELLVQFQDESVVDDSQLPKDRFSAERLKGVDSTLKIQPAELGDSAMYLCASSNGQGHQETQYFGPGTRLLVL.